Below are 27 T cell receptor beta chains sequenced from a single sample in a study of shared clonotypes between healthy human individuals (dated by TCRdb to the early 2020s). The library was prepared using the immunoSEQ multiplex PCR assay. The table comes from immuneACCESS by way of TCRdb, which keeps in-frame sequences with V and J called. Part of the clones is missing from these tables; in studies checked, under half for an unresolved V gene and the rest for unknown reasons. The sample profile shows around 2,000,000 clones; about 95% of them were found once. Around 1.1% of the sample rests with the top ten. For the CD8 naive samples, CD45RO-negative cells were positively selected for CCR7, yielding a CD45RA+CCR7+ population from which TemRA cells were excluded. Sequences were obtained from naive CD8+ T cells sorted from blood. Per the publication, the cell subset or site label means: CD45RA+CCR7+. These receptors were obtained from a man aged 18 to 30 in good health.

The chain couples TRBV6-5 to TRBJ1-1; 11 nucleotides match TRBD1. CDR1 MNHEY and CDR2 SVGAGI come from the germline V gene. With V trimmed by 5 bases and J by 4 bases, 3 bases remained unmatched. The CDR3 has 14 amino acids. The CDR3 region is CASSLGTGGTEAFF. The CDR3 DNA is TGTGCCAGCAGTCTGGGGACAGGGGGCACTGAAGCTTTCTTT.

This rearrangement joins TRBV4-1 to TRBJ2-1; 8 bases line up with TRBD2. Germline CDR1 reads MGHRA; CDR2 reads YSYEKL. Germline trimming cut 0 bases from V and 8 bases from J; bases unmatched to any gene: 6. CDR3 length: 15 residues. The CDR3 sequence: CASSQDPGGLDEQFF. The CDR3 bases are TGCGCCAGCAGCCAAGACCCGGGGGGGCTGGATGAGCAGTTCTTC.

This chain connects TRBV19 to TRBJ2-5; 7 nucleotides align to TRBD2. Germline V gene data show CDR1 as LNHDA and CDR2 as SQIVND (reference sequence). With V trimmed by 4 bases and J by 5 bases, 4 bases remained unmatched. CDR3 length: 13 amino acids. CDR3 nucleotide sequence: TGTGCCAGTAGTAAAACGCGGGGGGAGACCCAGTACTTC. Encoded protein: CASSKTRGETQYF.

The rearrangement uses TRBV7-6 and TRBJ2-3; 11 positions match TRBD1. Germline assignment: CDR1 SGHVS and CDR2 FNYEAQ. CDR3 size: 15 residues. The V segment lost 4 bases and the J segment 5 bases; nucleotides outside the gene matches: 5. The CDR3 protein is CASSSRDRGIDTQYF. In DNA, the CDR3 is TGTGCCAGCAGCTCCCGGGACAGGGGGATAGATACGCAGTATTTT.

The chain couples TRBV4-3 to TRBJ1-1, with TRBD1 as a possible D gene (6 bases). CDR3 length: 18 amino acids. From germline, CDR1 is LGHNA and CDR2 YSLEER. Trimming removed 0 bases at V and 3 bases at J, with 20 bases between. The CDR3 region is CASSQDPMGGPLDTEAFF. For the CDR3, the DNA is TGCGCCAGCAGCCAAGACCCCATGGGGGGGCCTCTGGACACTGAAGCTTTCTTT.

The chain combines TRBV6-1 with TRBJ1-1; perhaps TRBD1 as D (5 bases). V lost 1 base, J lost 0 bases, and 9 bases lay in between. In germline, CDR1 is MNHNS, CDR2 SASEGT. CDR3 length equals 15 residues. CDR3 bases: TGTGCCAGCAGTGAAGAATGGACAATGAACACTGAAGCTTTCTTT. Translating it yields CASSEEWTMNTEAFF.

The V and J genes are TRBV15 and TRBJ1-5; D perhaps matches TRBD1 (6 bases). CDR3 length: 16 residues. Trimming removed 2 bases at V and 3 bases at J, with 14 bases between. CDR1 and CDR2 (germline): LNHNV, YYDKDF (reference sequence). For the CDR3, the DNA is TGTGCCACCAGCAGACTCCGGGACACCAACAATCAGCCCCAGCATTTT. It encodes CATSRLRDTNNQPQHF. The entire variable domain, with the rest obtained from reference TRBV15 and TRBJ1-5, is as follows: DAMVIQNPRYQVTQFGKPVTLSCSQTLNHNVMYWYQQKSSQAPKLLFHYYDKDFNNEADTPDNFQSRRPNTSFCFLDIRSPGLGDTAMYLCATSRLRDTNNQPQHFGDGTRLSIL.

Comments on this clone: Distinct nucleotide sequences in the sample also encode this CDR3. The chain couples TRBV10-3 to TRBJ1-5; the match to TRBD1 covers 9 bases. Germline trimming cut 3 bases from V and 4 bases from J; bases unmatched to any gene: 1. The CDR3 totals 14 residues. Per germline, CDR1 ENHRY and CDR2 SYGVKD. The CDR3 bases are TGTGCCATCAGTGATGGACAGGGGAATCAGCCCCAGCATTTT. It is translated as CAISDGQGNQPQHF.

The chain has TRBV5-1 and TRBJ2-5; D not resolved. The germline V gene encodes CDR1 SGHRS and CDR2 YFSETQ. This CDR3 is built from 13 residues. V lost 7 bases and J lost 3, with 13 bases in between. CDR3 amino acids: CASVSQVEETQYF. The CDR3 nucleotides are TGCGCCAGCGTTTCTCAGGTCGAAGAGACCCAGTACTTC.

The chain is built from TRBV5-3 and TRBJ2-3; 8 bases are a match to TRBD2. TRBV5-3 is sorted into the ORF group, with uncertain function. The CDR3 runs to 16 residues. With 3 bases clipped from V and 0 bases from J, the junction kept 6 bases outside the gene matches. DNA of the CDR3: TGTGCCAGAAGCTCGCCTCCTAGCGGGAGCACAGATACGCAGTATTTT. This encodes CARSSPPSGSTDTQYF.

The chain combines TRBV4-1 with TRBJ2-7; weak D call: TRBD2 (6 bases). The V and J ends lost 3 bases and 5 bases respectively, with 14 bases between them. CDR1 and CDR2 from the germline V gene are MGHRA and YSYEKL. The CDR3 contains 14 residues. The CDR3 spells CASSQRGGIHEQYF. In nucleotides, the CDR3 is TGCGCCAGCAGCCAGCGAGGCGGGATCCACGAGCAGTACTTC.

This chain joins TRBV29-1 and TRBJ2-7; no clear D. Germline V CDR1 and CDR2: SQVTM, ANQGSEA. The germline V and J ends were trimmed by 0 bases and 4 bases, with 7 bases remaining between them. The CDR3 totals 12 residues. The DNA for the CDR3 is TGCAGCGTTGAAGATCTGTATTACGAGCAGTACTTC. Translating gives CSVEDLYYEQYF.

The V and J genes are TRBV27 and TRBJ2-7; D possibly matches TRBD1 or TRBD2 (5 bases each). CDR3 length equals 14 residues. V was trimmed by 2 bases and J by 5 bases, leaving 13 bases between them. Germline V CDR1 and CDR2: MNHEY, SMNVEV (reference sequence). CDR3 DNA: TGTGCCAGCAGTTTAACGGGGCCTTTGGACGAGCAGTACTTC. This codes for CASSLTGPLDEQYF.

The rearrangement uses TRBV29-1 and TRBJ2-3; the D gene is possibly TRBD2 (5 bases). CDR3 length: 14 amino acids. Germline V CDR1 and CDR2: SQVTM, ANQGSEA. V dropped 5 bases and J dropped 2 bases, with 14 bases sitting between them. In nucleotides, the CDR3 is TGCAGCGTTCCTCGGGCGGGTCCCACAGATACGCAGTATTTT. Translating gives CSVPRAGPTDTQYF.

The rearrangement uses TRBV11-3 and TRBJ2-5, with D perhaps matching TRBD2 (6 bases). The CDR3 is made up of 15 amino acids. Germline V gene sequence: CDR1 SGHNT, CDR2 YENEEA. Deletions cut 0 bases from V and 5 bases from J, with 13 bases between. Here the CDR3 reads CASSLDWGTGETQYF. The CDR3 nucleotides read TGTGCCAGCAGCTTAGATTGGGGGACTGGTGAGACCCAGTACTTC.

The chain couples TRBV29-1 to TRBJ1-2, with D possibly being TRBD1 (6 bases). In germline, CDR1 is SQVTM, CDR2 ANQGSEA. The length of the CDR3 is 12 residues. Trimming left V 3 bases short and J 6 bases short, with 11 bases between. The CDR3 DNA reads TGCAGCGTTGACGCGGGGGGCCATGGCTACACCTTC. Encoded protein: CSVDAGGHGYTF.

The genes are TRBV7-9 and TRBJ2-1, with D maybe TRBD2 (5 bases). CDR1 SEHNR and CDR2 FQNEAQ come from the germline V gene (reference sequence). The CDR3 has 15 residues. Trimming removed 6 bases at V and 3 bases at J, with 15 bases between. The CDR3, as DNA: TGTGCCAGCAGTTCACCTAGCCTGTTCTACAATGAGCAGTTCTTC. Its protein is CASSSPSLFYNEQFF.

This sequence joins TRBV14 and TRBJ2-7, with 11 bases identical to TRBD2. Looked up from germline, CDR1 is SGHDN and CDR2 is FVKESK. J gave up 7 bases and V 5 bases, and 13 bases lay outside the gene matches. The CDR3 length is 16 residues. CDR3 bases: TGTGCCAGCAGCAGCGAACCGGGACTAGCGGCTTTAGAGCAGTACTTC. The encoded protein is CASSSEPGLAALEQYF.

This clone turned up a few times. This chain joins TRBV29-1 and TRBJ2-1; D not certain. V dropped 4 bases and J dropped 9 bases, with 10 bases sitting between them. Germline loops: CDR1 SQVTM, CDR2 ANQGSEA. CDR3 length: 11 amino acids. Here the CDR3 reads CSVAVAFEQFF. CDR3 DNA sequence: TGCAGCGTTGCCGTAGCTTTTGAGCAGTTCTTC.

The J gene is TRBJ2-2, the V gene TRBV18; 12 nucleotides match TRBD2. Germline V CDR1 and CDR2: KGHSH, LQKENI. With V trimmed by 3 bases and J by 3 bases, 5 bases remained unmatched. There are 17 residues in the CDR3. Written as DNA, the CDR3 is TGTGCCAGCTCACCCCCACTAGCGGGAGGAGACACCGGGGAGCTGTTTTTT. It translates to CASSPPLAGGDTGELFF. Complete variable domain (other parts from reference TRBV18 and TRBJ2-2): NAGVMQNPRHLVRRRGQEARLRCSPMKGHSHVYWYRQLPEEGLKFMVYLQKENIIDESGMPKERFSAEFPKEGPSILRIQQVVRGDSAAYFCASSPPLAGGDTGELFFGEGSRLTVL.

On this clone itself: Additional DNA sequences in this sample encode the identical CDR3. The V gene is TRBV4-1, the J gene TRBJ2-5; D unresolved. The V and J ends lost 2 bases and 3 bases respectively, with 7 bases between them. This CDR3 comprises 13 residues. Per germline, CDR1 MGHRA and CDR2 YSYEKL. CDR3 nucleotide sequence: TGCGCCAGCAGCCAATTAGGAGAAGAGACCCAGTACTTC. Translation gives CASSQLGEETQYF.

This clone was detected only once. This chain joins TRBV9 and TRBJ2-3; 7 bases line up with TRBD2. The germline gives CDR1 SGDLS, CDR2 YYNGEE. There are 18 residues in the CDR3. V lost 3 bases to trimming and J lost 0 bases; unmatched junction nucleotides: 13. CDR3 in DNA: TGTGCCAGCAGCGACGGTAGCAGCGGGGAAAGTAGCACAGATACGCAGTATTTT. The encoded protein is CASSDGSSGESSTDTQYF.

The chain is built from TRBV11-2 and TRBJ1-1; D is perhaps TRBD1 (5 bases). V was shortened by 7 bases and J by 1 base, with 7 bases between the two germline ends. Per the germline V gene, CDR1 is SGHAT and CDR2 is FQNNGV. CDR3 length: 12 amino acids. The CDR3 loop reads CASNGQNTEAFF. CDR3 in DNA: TGTGCCAGCAACGGACAGAACACTGAAGCTTTCTTT.

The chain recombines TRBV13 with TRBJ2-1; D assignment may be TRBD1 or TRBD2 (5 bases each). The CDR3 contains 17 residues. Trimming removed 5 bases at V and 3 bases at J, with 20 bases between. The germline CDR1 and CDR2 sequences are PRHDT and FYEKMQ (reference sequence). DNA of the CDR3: TGTGCCAGCAGCGCCCGGGGTAGGGAAGGGGACTACAATGAGCAGTTCTTC. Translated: CASSARGREGDYNEQFF.

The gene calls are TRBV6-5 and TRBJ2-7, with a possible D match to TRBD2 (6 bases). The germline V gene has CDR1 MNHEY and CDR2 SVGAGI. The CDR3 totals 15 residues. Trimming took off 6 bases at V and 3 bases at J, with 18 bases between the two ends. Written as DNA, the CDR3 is TGTGCCAGCAGCCGTCCGGGGGAAGCTGTCTACGAGCAGTACTTC. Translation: CASSRPGEAVYEQYF.

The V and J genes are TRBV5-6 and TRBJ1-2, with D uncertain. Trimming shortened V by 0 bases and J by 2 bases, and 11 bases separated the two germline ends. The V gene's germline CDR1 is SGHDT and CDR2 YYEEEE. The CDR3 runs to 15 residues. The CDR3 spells CASSLEQADNYGYTF. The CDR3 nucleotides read TGTGCCAGCAGCTTGGAACAAGCCGACAACTATGGCTACACCTTC. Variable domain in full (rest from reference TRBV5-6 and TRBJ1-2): DAGVTQSPTHLIKTRGQQVTLRCSPKSGHDTVSWYQQALGQGPQFIFQYYEEEERQRGNFPDRFSGHQFPNYSSELNVNALLLGDSALYLCASSLEQADNYGYTFGSGTRLTVV.

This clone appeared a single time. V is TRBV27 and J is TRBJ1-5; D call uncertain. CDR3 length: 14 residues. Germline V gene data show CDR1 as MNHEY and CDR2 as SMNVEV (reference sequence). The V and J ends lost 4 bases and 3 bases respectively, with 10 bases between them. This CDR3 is CASSSEGFNQPQHF. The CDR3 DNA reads TGTGCCAGCAGTTCCGAGGGTTTCAATCAGCCCCAGCATTTT.